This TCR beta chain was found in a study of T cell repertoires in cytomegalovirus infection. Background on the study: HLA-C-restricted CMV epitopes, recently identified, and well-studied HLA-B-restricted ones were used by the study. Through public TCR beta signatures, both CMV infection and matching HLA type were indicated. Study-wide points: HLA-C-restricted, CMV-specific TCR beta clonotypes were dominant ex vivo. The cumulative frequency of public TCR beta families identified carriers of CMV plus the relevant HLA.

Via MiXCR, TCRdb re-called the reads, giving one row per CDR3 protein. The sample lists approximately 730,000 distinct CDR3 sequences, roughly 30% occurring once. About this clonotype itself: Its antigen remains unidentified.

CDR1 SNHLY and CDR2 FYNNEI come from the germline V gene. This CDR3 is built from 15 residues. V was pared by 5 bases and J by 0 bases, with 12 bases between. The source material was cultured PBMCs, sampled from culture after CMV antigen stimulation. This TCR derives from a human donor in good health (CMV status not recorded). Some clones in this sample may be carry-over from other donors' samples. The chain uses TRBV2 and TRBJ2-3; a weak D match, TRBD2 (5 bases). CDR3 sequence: CASSYVSGSTDTQYF. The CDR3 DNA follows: TGTGCCAGCAGTTACGTGTCGGGGAGCACAGATACGCAGTATTTT.